Given below is one TCR beta chain in context. What it binds is unknown. The protocol was immunoSEQ multiplex PCR, while the TCRdb copy is restricted to in-frame clones and leaves out a portion. Of 150,000 to 200,000 clones detected, about 89% appear once; the ten largest clones hold less than 3%. The sample comes from a study of T cell responses to AZD1222 COVID-19 vaccine. General study results and limits: There were mostly white British donors and more females than males, and clonal diversity was possibly underestimated. Baseline antibody screening turned up just a handful of seropositive AZD1222 recipients.

The TCR originated in an adult in good health. Specimen: peripheral blood, collected on day 0 of MenACWY control vaccination.

The CDR3 loop is CASSTPNYGYTF. The CDR3 region has the DNA TGTGCCAGCAGTACCCCCAACTATGGCTACACCTTC. The chain carries TRBV25-1 and TRBJ1-2; D gene ambiguous. Germline V gene sequence: CDR1 MGHDK, CDR2 SYGVNS. V gave up 5 bases and J gave up 2 bases, with 6 bases separating them. The CDR3 runs to 12 residues.